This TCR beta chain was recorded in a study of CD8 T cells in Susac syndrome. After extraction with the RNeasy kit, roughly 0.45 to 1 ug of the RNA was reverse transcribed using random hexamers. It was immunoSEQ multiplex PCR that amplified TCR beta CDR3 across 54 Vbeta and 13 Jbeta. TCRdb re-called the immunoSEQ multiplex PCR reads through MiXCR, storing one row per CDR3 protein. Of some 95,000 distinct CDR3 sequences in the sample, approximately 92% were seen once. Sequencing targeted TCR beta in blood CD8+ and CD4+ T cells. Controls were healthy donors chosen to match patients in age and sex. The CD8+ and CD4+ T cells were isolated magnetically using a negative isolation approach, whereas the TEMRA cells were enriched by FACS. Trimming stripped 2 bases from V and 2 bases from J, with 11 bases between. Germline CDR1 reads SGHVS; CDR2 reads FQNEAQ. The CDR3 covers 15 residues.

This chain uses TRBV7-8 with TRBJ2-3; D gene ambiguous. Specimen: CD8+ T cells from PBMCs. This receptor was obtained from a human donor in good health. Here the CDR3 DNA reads TGTGCCAGCAGCTTAACCATACCAAACACAGATACGCAGTATTTT. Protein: CASSLTIPNTDTQYF.